Listed below are T cell receptor beta chains from one sample, sequenced in a study of shared clonotypes between healthy human individuals. The table came from immunoSEQ multiplex PCR; TCRdb's copy has only in-frame clones and leaves some out. The repertoire holds millions of clones, with just over 90% as singletons. Sequencing was performed on naive CD4+ T cells sorted from blood. The receptor source for this set is a man younger than 35 in good health. Both conserved end residues are part of each CDR3. The D gene is left open where the match is weak. Some rows mark clone size as missing; the rest say once, few, many or name a class of expanded clone.

cdr3_nt cdr3_aa clone_size v_call d_call j_call
TGTGCCAGCAGGGGGGTCACACAAGAGACCCAGTACTTC CASRGVTQETQYF NA TRBV2 NA TRBJ2-5
TGTGCCAGCAGCCCGGAGGGGGGGGCTGGGGGAAAACTGTTTTTT CASSPEGGAGGKLFF once TRBV2 NA TRBJ1-4
TGTGCCAGCAGTACAGGGTTCGCTGGAAACACCATATATTTT CASSTGFAGNTIYF NA TRBV6-1 NA TRBJ1-3
TGTGCCAGCAGTTACCCCTCCCAGACTAGCGGGGTCACCGGGGAGCTGTTTTTT CASSYPSQTSGVTGELFF NA TRBV6-7 TRBD2 TRBJ2-2
TGTGCCAGCAGTACTTATTCCCCCCACTTC CASSTYSPHF NA TRBV25-1 NA TRBJ2-5
TGTGCCAGCAGCGCCTTTGATCTGGGCCGCACAGATACGCAGTATTTT CASSAFDLGRTDTQYF NA TRBV7-6 NA TRBJ2-3
TGTGCCAGCAGCTTGGGTGGGGGCTTACGCGGCCCGGGAGGGCACAATGAGCAGTTCTTC CASSLGGGLRGPGGHNEQFF NA TRBV5-4 TRBD2 TRBJ2-1
TGCGCCAGCAGCTTGTCTAGCGGGAGAAATGAGCAGTTCTTC CASSLSSGRNEQFF NA TRBV5-1 TRBD2 TRBJ2-1
TGTGCCAGCAGCCTAGTAGACAGACCGAAGCAGTACTTC CASSLVDRPKQYF NA TRBV11-2 NA TRBJ2-5
TGTGCCAGCAGAACGTTAGCGGGGCCCTACGAGCAGTACTTC CASRTLAGPYEQYF NA TRBV2 TRBD2 TRBJ2-7
TGTGCCAGCAGTTACGGTACGGGATCATATGGCTACACCTTC CASSYGTGSYGYTF NA TRBV6-5 NA TRBJ1-2
TGTGCCAGCAGCCGCAGGGAGGGTTACGAGCAGTACTTC CASSRREGYEQYF NA TRBV6-5 TRBD2 TRBJ2-7
TGTGCCTGGAGTACTAGCGGGAGGTGGGAGCAGTTCTTC CAWSTSGRWEQFF NA TRBV30 TRBD2 TRBJ2-1
TGCGCCAGCCCGGGGCCGGACAGCTCTGGAAACACCATATATTTT CASPGPDSSGNTIYF NA TRBV23-1 NA TRBJ1-3
TGCAGTCGGGAGCCCCCGGGGGGCTACACCTTC CSREPPGGYTF NA TRBV20-1 NA TRBJ1-2
TGTGCCAGCAGCCCGATTAGGGGGGACGGTGATACGCAGTATTTT CASSPIRGDGDTQYF NA TRBV7-8 NA TRBJ2-3
TGTGCCAGCATTTGGGCCTGGGGGGACACTGAAGCTTTCTTT CASIWAWGDTEAFF NA TRBV6-8 NA TRBJ1-1
TGTGCCAGCAGTTACACAGGGTTCTCCTACGAGCAGTACTTC CASSYTGFSYEQYF NA TRBV6-5 NA TRBJ2-7
TGTGCCAGCAGTAATGGACACGACAATCAGCCCCAGCATTTT CASSNGHDNQPQHF NA TRBV6-5 NA TRBJ1-5
TGTGCCAGTAGCTCTTGGGGGGAAGAGACCCAGTACTTC CASSSWGEETQYF NA TRBV19 NA TRBJ2-5
TGTGCCAGCAGCAAGGGTCCCTCACAGTTCTTC CASSKGPSQFF NA TRBV7-2 NA TRBJ2-1
TGTGCCAGCAGCTTAGAAGGGGGCAATCAGCCCCAGCATTTT CASSLEGGNQPQHF NA TRBV7-8 NA TRBJ1-5
TGTGCCAGCAGCTCCACAGGGGGCGCGGGTGGCTACACCTTC CASSSTGGAGGYTF few TRBV7-9 TRBD1 TRBJ1-2
TGTGCCAGCAGCTTGAGCGGGAGATACCAAGAGACCCAGTACTTC CASSLSGRYQETQYF NA TRBV5-6 TRBD2 TRBJ2-5
TGTGCCACCAGCAGGGACAGAACTAACTATGGCTACACCTTC CATSRDRTNYGYTF NA TRBV15 NA TRBJ1-2
TGTGCCATCAGTGACGGTGGGGGTAGCAATCAGCCCCAGCATTTT CAISDGGGSNQPQHF NA TRBV10-3 NA TRBJ1-5
TGTGCCAGCAGCGGAATGGACAGTACGGTGGCTTTCTTT CASSGMDSTVAFF NA TRBV9 NA TRBJ1-1
TGTGCCAGCAGCTTGGGGGGTCCGGGACAGAACACTGAAGCTTTCTTT CASSLGGPGQNTEAFF NA TRBV5-4 NA TRBJ1-1
TGTGCCAGCAGCTTGGCCTACGGGGGGTCTTCCTTGGGCTACACCTTC CASSLAYGGSSLGYTF NA TRBV5-4 NA TRBJ1-2
TGTGCCAGTAGTATCTTCGGCAGGGGGAAGAATTCACCCCTCCACTTT CASSIFGRGKNSPLHF NA TRBV19 TRBD1 TRBJ1-6
TGTGCCAGTACAAACAAGTATGGCTACACCTTC CASTNKYGYTF NA TRBV19 NA TRBJ1-2
TGTGCCAGCAGCCTATCAGGGGAATATGAAGCTTTCTTT CASSLSGEYEAFF NA TRBV2 NA TRBJ1-1
TGTGCCAGCAGTTTATCGGAGACAGGGTCGTTGATGGGCAATCAGCCCCAGCATTTT CASSLSETGSLMGNQPQHF NA TRBV28 TRBD1 TRBJ1-5
TGCGCCAGCAGCCCGGGACAGGGCCCAACAGATACGCAGTATTTT CASSPGQGPTDTQYF NA TRBV5-1 TRBD1 TRBJ2-3
TGTGCCAGCAGCTTTTTTATACCACAGGGGGCGCGACTCAATCAGCCCCAGCATTTT CASSFFIPQGARLNQPQHF NA TRBV7-6 TRBD1 TRBJ1-5
TGTGCCAGCAGCCATGGAGGGACAGGGCGGTGGACTGAAGCTTTCTTT CASSHGGTGRWTEAFF NA TRBV4-2 TRBD1 TRBJ1-1
TGCAGTGCCCATACCCTGGGCGGCTACACCTTC CSAHTLGGYTF NA TRBV20-1 NA TRBJ1-2
TGCGCCAGCAGTGAGCACCGGGACACAGCTAACTATGGCTACACCTTC CASSEHRDTANYGYTF NA TRBV10-1 NA TRBJ1-2
TGTGCCAGCAGCCCGCTTCCTGCCCATCGGGACGAGCAGTACTTC CASSPLPAHRDEQYF NA TRBV9 NA TRBJ2-7
TGTGCCAGCAGTGTTACAGTGGGGAATAGCAATCAGCCCCAGCATTTT CASSVTVGNSNQPQHF NA TRBV6-1 NA TRBJ1-5
TGTGCCAGCAGCCCCCTGGGACAGGGGGCTGGATGGCCCCAGCATTTT CASSPLGQGAGWPQHF NA TRBV7-2 TRBD1 TRBJ1-5
TGTGCCAGCAGTGAATCCGGACTGAGCTCTGGAAACACCATATATTTT CASSESGLSSGNTIYF NA TRBV25-1 NA TRBJ1-3
TGTGCCTGGAGTCCTAGCGGGGGATTCGAGCAGTACTTC CAWSPSGGFEQYF NA TRBV30 TRBD2 TRBJ2-7
TGTGCCAGTAGTGAACAGGGGGCCCAGGAGCAGTACTTC CASSEQGAQEQYF NA TRBV19 TRBD1 TRBJ2-7
TGTGGCGGAAGGTTTTACAATGAGCAGTTCTTC CGGRFYNEQFF once TRBV30 NA TRBJ2-1
TGTGCCAGCAGGAAGATAGACAGGGGGGAAGAGACCCAGTACTTC CASRKIDRGEETQYF NA TRBV27 TRBD1 TRBJ2-5
TGTGCCTGCAGCTCAGGGGAAGCTTTCTTT CACSSGEAFF few TRBV30 NA TRBJ1-1
TGTGCCAGCAGTTTCTTGTCGGGGGGACTTATCCAAGAGACCCAGTACTTC CASSFLSGGLIQETQYF NA TRBV28 TRBD2 TRBJ2-5
TGTGCCAGCAGACCCCGTCCGGGACAGGTCTACGAGCAGTACTTC CASRPRPGQVYEQYF NA TRBV6-1 TRBD1 TRBJ2-7
TGTGCCTGCTTTGCCCTTAACACTGAAGCTTTCTTT CACFALNTEAFF NA TRBV30 NA TRBJ1-1
TGTGCCAGCAGCTCGGGACAGGGGTACGAGCAGTACTTC CASSSGQGYEQYF NA TRBV9 TRBD1 TRBJ2-7
TGTGCCAGCAGCGCCCAAGGAGGGTTCTCTGGAAACACCATATATTTT CASSAQGGFSGNTIYF NA TRBV7-6 NA TRBJ1-3
TGTGCCATCAGTGAGAGGGATCGAGGTGAAAAACTGTTTTTT CAISERDRGEKLFF NA TRBV10-3 NA TRBJ1-4
TGTGCCACCTACTACGGAGGGGGCACTGAAGCTTTCTTT CATYYGGGTEAFF NA TRBV7-2 NA TRBJ1-1
TGTGCCAGCAGCCGACAGGGGGGAGGCACTGAAGCTTTCTTT CASSRQGGGTEAFF NA TRBV11-2 TRBD1 TRBJ1-1
TGTGCCAGCAGCTCATCCGGGACAGGGGATTACAATGAGCAGTTCTTC CASSSSGTGDYNEQFF NA TRBV11-2 TRBD1 TRBJ2-1
TGTGCCAGCAGCTTGCTAGCGGGGGGCCTAGGAGATACGCAGTATTTT CASSLLAGGLGDTQYF NA TRBV11-2 TRBD2 TRBJ2-3
TGTGCCAGCAGTGAATACAGATCCTACAATGAGCAGTTCTTC CASSEYRSYNEQFF once TRBV27 NA TRBJ2-1